This T cell receptor beta chain was observed in a study of CD8 T cells in Susac syndrome. Random-hexamer reverse transcription was applied to roughly 0.5 to 1 ug RNA. immunoSEQ multiplex PCR amplified TCR beta CDR3 across 54 Vbeta, 13 Jbeta. TCRdb passed the immunoSEQ multiplex PCR reads through MiXCR, listing each CDR3 protein once. The sample includes 160,000 or so distinct CDR3 sequences, approximately 95% of them seen just once. Germline V gives CDR1 SNHLY, CDR2 FYNNEI. The CDR3 consists of 14 residues. Deletions cut 3 bases from V and 6 bases from J, with 14 bases between. This receptor was obtained from a human donor with multiple sclerosis. Input material: CD8+ T cells from PBMCs. V is TRBV2 and J is TRBJ1-1; D remains unclear. The CDR3 bases are TGTGCCAGCAGTGAGGCCCCGAGGGCCCCTGAAGCTTTCTTT. Its protein product is CASSEAPRAPEAFF.